The 6 T cell receptor beta chains in this list originate from one sample, sequenced in a study of T-cell reconstitution after alpha-beta-depleted transplantation in children. Unique molecular identifiers were incorporated during preparation of the TCRbeta library. TCRdb redid the calling of the PCR reads with MiXCR, one entry per CDR3 protein. The sample shows 540,000 or so distinct CDR3 sequences, 23% of them seen only once. Material: PBMCs, mostly from graft donor cells, obtained 360 days after TCRalphabeta/CD19-depleted stem cell transplant. Every receptor here comes from a boy younger than two who had a stem cell transplant for acute myeloid leukemia, so the T cells may come from the graft donor.

This clonotype has just a few counts. The rearrangement uses TRBV3-1 and TRBJ1-3; D possibly corresponds to TRBD1 (6 bases). Between the trimmed V and J ends, which lost 2 bases and 1 base, there was a span of 24 bases. Germline CDR1 and CDR2: LGHDT and YNNKEL (reference sequence). The CDR3 runs to 20 residues. CDR3 nucleotide sequence: TGTGCCAGCAGCCAATCCCGGCCCGGACCCGGACAGTATTCTGGAAACACCATATATTTT. Protein product: CASSQSRPGPGQYSGNTIYF. Filled out from reference TRBV3-1 and TRBJ1-3, the complete variable domain reads DTAVSQTPKYLVTQMGNDKSIKCEQNLGHDTMYWYKQDSKKFLKIMFSYNNKELIINETVPNRFSPKSPDKAHLNLHINSLELGDSAVYFCASSQSRPGPGQYSGNTIYFGEGSWLTVV.

As regards this clonotype: Its ends do not fully match the called genes, so a read error is possible. The rearrangement links TRBV20-1 to TRBJ2-7; TRBD2 is a possible D gene (7 bases). CDR3 length: 17 residues. Germline V gene data show CDR1 as DFQATT and CDR2 as SNEGSKA (reference sequence). For the CDR3, the DNA is TGCTGTGCTAGCCTACCTCGCGGGCGGGGGCTAGTCTACGAGCAGTACTTC. Its translation is CCASLPRGRGLVYEQYF.

At least ten counts were recorded for this clonotype. This sequence joins TRBV5-1 and TRBJ1-3; D is unresolved. Germline loops: CDR1 SGHRS, CDR2 YFSETQ. The CDR3 consists of 15 residues. Trimming removed 0 bases from V and 7 bases from J, with 14 bases in between. The CDR3 loop reads CASSLGQLGGNTIYF. As DNA, the CDR3 is TGCGCCAGCAGCTTGGGGCAGCTCGGCGGGAACACCATATATTTT.

This rearrangement joins TRBV20-1 to TRBJ2-1; 7 bases line up with TRBD1. V gave up 6 bases and J gave up 3 bases; unmatched junction bases: 5. This CDR3 has 13 amino acids. CDR1 is DFQATT, CDR2 SNEGSKA, per germline (reference sequence). In nucleotides, the CDR3 is TGCAGTGCGAACTGGGACAGCTACAATGAGCAGTTCTTC. Translating gives CSANWDSYNEQFF.

This clonotype showed up just a few times. Since a much larger clone is just one base distant, this may be a read error. The V and J genes are TRBV12-3 or TRBV12-4 and TRBJ2-7; possibly TRBD1 or TRBD2 for D (6 bases each). This CDR3 is 19 amino acids long. The CDR3 DNA is TGTGCCTGCAGTCCATCCGGGGGCCTACACCTTCTCGATACGGAGGAGCAGTACTTC. This encodes CACSPSGGLHLLDTEEQYF.

Of note for this clonotype: With a much larger clone just one base away, this may be a read error. V usage is TRBV20-1 and J usage is TRBJ1-4; D is unclear. CDR3 length: 14 residues. Trimming left V 4 bases short and J 7 bases short, with 16 bases between. Germline V gene sequence: CDR1 DFQATT, CDR2 SNEGSKA (reference sequence). CDR3 region: CSANLVGQFEKLFF. The CDR3 DNA sequence: TGCAGTGCTAATCTTGTCGGGCAGTTTGAAAAACTGTTTTTT.